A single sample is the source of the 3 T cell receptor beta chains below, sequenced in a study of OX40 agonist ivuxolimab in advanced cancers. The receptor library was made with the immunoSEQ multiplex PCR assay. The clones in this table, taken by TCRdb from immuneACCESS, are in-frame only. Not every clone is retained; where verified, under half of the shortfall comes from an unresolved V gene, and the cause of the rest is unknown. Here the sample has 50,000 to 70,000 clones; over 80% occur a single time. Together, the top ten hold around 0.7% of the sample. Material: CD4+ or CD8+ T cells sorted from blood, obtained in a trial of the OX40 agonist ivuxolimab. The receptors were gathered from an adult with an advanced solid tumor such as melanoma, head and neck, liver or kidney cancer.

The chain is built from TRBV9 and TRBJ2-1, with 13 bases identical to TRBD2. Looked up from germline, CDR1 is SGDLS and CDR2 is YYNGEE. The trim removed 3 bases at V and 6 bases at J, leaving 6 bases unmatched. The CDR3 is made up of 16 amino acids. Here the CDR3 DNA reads TGTGCCAGCAGCGGACGGACTAGCGGGGGACCCAATGAGCAGTTCTTC. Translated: CASSGRTSGGPNEQFF. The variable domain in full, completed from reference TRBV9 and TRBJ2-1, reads DSGVTQTPKHLITATGQRVTLRCSPRSGDLSVYWYQQSLDQGLQFLIQYYNGEERAKGNILERFSAQQFPDLHSELNLSSLELGDSALYFCASSGRTSGGPNEQFFGPGTRLTVL.

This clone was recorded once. The CDR3 is CASSLRGVEQFF. CDR3 DNA: TGTGCCAGCAGCTTACGCGGGGTTGAGCAGTTCTTC. V and J are TRBV11-3 and TRBJ2-1, with a weak D call TRBD2 (6 bases). This CDR3 spans 12 amino acids. The germline V gene encodes CDR1 SGHNT and CDR2 YENEEA. V gave up 2 bases and J gave up 9 bases, with 8 bases separating them.

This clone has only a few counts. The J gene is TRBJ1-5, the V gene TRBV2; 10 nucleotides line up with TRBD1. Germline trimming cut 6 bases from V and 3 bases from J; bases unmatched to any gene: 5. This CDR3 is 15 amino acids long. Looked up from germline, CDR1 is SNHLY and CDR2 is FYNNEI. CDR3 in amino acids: CASRTGGSPNQPQHF. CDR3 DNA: TGTGCCAGCAGGACAGGGGGCTCTCCCAATCAGCCCCAGCATTTT. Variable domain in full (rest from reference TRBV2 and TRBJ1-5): EPEVTQTPSHQVTQMGQEVILRCVPISNHLYFYWYRQILGQKVEFLVSFYNNEISEKSEIFDDQFSVERPDGSNFTLKIRSTKLEDSAMYFCASRTGGSPNQPQHFGDGTRLSIL.